The 5 T cell receptor beta chains below come from one sample, sequenced in a study of blood T cell repertoires in COVID-19. Here immunoSEQ multiplex PCR was the method, and the copy in TCRdb shows in-frame clones only, minus some. The sample yields approximately 200,000 clones, approximately 84% seen once. Sequencing input: PBMCs or T cells enriched from blood (not recorded which). All receptors come from a woman aged 25 to 39 who had recovered from COVID-19.

The chain is built from TRBV27 and TRBJ1-1; TRBD1 might be the D (5 bases). The CDR3 covers 13 residues. Looked up from germline, CDR1 is MNHEY and CDR2 is SMNVEV (reference sequence). The V end lost 6 bases, the J end lost 6 bases, and 14 bases lay between the germline ends. CDR3 sequence: CASRGPRLSEAFF. Written as DNA, the CDR3 is TGTGCCAGCAGGGGGCCCCGACTCTCTGAAGCTTTCTTT.

There are a few counts of this clone. The rearrangement joins TRBV30 to TRBJ2-2; TRBD1 might be the D (5 bases). V lost 3 bases and J 5 bases, leaving 13 bases between the germline ends. The length of the CDR3 is 14 residues. Germline CDR1 and CDR2: GTSNPN and SVGIG (reference sequence). The CDR3 DNA follows: TGTGCCTGGAGCGCGACAGATAGGACCGGGGAGCTGTTTTTT. Encoded protein: CAWSATDRTGELFF. The full variable domain, with the rest looked up from reference TRBV30 and TRBJ2-2, is SQTIHQWPATLVQPVGSPLSLECTVEGTSNPNLYWYRQAAGRGLQLLFYSVGIGQISSEVPQNLSASRPQDRQFILSSKKLLLSDSGFYLCAWSATDRTGELFFGEGSRLTVL.

The rearrangement links TRBV9 to TRBJ2-1; 7 bases fit TRBD2. Unmatched junction bases numbered 8, after V lost 4 bases and J lost 4 bases. Germline CDR1 reads SGDLS; CDR2 reads YYNGEE. This CDR3 comprises 15 residues. As DNA, the CDR3 is TGTGCCAGCAGCCGCAGTCGGGAGGCATACAATGAGCAGTTCTTC. Translating it yields CASSRSREAYNEQFF.

The chain joins TRBV6-5 to TRBJ1-3; maybe TRBD1 (6 bases). Trimming removed 5 bases from V and 2 bases from J, with 10 bases in between. Germline V gene lookup returns CDR1 MNHEY and CDR2 SVGAGI. The CDR3 runs to 14 residues. The CDR3 DNA sequence: TGTGCCAGCAGTCCGCAGGGGACTGGAAACACCATATATTTT. Protein product: CASSPQGTGNTIYF.

DNA for the CDR3: TGTGCCAGCAGTTTAAACGTTGAGAGCTCCTACGAGCAGTACGTC. This codes for CASSLNVESSYEQYV. The V call is TRBV28, the J call TRBJ2-7; D call uncertain. Germline V CDR1 and CDR2: MDHEN, SYDVKM. CDR3 length: 15 residues. Trimming shortened V by 2 bases and J by 0 bases, and 11 bases separated the two germline ends.